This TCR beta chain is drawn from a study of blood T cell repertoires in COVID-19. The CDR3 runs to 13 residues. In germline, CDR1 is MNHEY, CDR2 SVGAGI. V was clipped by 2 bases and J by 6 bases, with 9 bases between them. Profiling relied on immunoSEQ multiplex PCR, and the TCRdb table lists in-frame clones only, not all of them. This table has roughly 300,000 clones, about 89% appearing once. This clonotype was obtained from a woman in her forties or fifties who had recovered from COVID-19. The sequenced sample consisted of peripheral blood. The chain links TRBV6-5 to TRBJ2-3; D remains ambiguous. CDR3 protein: CASSYPGSDTQYF. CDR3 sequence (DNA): TGTGCCAGCAGTTACCCGGGTTCTGATACGCAGTATTTT.